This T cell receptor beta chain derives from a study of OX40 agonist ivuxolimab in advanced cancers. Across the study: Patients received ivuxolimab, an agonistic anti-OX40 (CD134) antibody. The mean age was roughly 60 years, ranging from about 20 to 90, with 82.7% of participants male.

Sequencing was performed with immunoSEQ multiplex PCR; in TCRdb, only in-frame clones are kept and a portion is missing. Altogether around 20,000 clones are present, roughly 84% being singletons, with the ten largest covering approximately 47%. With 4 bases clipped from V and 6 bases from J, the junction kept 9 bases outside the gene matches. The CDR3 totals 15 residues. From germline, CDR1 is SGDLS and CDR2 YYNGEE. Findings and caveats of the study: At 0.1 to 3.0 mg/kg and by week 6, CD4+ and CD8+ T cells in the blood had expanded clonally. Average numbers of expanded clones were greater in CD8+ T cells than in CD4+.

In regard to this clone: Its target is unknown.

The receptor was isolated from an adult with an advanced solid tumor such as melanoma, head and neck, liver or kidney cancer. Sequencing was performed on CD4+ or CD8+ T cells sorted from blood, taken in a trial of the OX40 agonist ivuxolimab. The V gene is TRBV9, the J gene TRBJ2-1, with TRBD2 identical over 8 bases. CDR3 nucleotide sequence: TGTGCCAGCAGCCCCGGGGGGGGGATGTCCAATGAGCAGTTCTTC. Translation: CASSPGGGMSNEQFF. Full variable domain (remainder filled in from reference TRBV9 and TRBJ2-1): DSGVTQTPKHLITATGQRVTLRCSPRSGDLSVYWYQQSLDQGLQFLIQYYNGEERAKGNILERFSAQQFPDLHSELNLSSLELGDSALYFCASSPGGGMSNEQFFGPGTRLTVL.